This entry lists 25 T cell receptor beta chains sequenced from one sample in a study of T cell repertoires in cytomegalovirus infection. These receptors have no known antigen. TCRdb independently ran MiXCR on the reads; one entry per CDR3 protein. The sample has approximately 910,000 distinct CDR3 sequences; 30% to 40% are singletons. The sample was cultured CD8+ T cells from PBMCs, taken from culture after CMV antigen stimulation. The receptors were sampled from a human donor in good health (CMV status not recorded). Some clones in this sample may be carry-over from other donors' samples.

The chain uses TRBV6-1 and TRBJ1-1; 8 bases align to TRBD1. J was trimmed by 0 bases and V by 6 bases; bases with no gene match: 9. The CDR3 has 16 residues. Per the germline V gene, CDR1 is MNHNS and CDR2 is SASEGT. CDR3 DNA: TGTGCCAGCAGACCCCGGACAGGGCCGATGAACACTGAAGCTTTCTTT. The encoded protein is CASRPRTGPMNTEAFF.

This clonotype was seen more than once but under ten times. The chain is built from TRBV5-6 and TRBJ1-1; TRBD1 matches at 8 bases. There are 14 residues in the CDR3. V was pared by 4 bases and J by 4 bases, with 6 bases of the junction left unmatched. Germline V gene sequence: CDR1 SGHDT, CDR2 YYEEEE. CDR3 DNA: TGTGCCAGCAGCCCCCTGGACAGGGCCACTGAAGCTTTCTTT. Translating it yields CASSPLDRATEAFF.

This clonotype was detected ten times or more. This chain connects TRBV7-6 to TRBJ2-5; a possible D gene is TRBD2 (6 bases). Trimming removed 5 bases at V and 5 bases at J, with 15 bases between. This CDR3 is built from 14 residues. In germline, CDR1 is SGHVS, CDR2 FNYEAQ. The CDR3 DNA follows: TGTGCCAGCAGCGGCCGGGCCCGGGGGGAGACCCAGTACTTC. As protein: CASSGRARGETQYF.

The chain links TRBV27 to TRBJ2-7; D is uncertain. The CDR3 is 17 amino acids. Germline values: CDR1 MNHEY, CDR2 SMNVEV (reference sequence). V was trimmed by 1 base and J by 5 bases, leaving 21 bases between them. The CDR3: CASSLYGSTVRQNEQYF. The CDR3 nucleotides are TGTGCCAGCAGTTTATATGGGTCCACCGTTAGACAAAACGAGCAGTACTTC.

This clonotype was observed a few times. The chain's CDR3 is CASSQASGGEGYQETQYF. Written as DNA, the CDR3 is TGTGCCAGCAGCCAAGCTTCAGGGGGCGAGGGGTACCAAGAGACCCAGTACTTC. V usage is TRBV14 and J usage is TRBJ2-5; 8 positions match TRBD1. This CDR3 spans 18 amino acids. CDR1 is SGHDN and CDR2 is FVKESK in the germline V gene. Trimming at V came to 1 base and at J to 0 bases, leaving 10 bases not matched to a gene.

The table lists this clonotype with many counts. This CDR3 is CATETPPEYV. The CDR3 DNA reads TGTGCCACCGAGACCCCCCCGGAGTACGTC. V gene TRBV7-9 combines with J gene TRBJ2-7; no reliable D call. Germline V gene sequence: CDR1 SEHNR, CDR2 FQNEAQ (reference sequence). The CDR3 loop spans 10 amino acids. The V gene lost 10 bases and the J gene lost 11 bases, with 15 bases spanning the gap.

Note on this clonotype: The junction differs from germline at one of its ends, possibly a read error. V and J are TRBV4-1 and TRBJ2-1; a weak D match, TRBD2 (5 bases). This CDR3 contains 18 residues. The germline gives CDR1 MGHRA, CDR2 YSYEKL. This CDR3 is CASSQDRVREHPYNEQFF. The DNA of the CDR3 is TGTGCCAGCAGCCAAGATCGGGTTAGGGAGCACCCCTACAATGAGCAGTTCTTC.

V gene TRBV6-5 combines with J gene TRBJ2-1; D not resolved. Germline V gene lookup returns CDR1 MNHEY and CDR2 SVGAGI. V lost 6 bases to trimming and J lost 6 bases, with 12 bases between them. CDR3 size: 13 residues. CDR3 region: CASSPDGANEQFF. The CDR3 DNA is TGTGCCAGCAGCCCCGACGGAGCCAATGAGCAGTTCTTC.

This clonotype turned up a few times. V and J are TRBV6-1 and TRBJ2-1; D gene ambiguous. The V gene lost 4 bases and the J gene lost 8 bases, with 18 bases spanning the gap. Germline V lookup: CDR1 MNHNS, CDR2 SASEGT. This CDR3 is 15 amino acids long. The DNA for the CDR3 is TGTGCCAGCAGTGCGTTTTCCCCCGGGTGGGATGAGCAGTTCTTC. Translation gives CASSAFSPGWDEQFF.

This clonotype was counted ten times or more. CDR3 DNA: TGTGCCAGCAGTGAACCTGCTGGGGGGCAGACCTACGAGCAGTACGTC. The encoded protein is CASSEPAGGQTYEQYV. This chain joins TRBV6-1 and TRBJ2-7; D possibly uses TRBD1 or TRBD2 (6 bases each). In germline, CDR1 is MNHNS, CDR2 SASEGT. The ends were cut back, 2 bases at V and 2 bases at J, with 16 bases in the middle. The CDR3 sequence is 16 residues long.

Details on this clonotype: A much larger clone lies a single base off, so this may be a read error. The chain combines TRBV27 with TRBJ1-5; 8 bases are shared with TRBD1. Trimming removed 6 bases from V and 6 bases from J; junction bases left unmatched: 4. The germline gives CDR1 MNHEY, CDR2 SMNVEV (reference sequence). CDR3 length: 13 residues. CDR3 in amino acids: CASRQGVGQPQHF. For the CDR3, the DNA is TGTGCCAGCAGACAGGGGGTAGGTCAGCCCCAGCATTTT.

CDR3 bases: TGTGCCAGCAGCTTAGGCCCAGGGAACCCCTACGAGCAGTACTTC. This gives the protein CASSLGPGNPYEQYF. The chain joins TRBV13 to TRBJ2-7, with D possibly matching TRBD1 (5 bases). Trimming took off 0 bases at V and 2 bases at J, with 11 bases between the two ends. The CDR3 length is 15 residues. Per germline, CDR1 PRHDT and CDR2 FYEKMQ (reference sequence).

The chain employs TRBV6-2 or TRBV6-3 and TRBJ2-1; 11 bases line up with TRBD2. This CDR3 has 19 amino acids. J lost 6 bases, V lost 6 bases, and 19 bases had no gene match. The germline gives CDR1 MNHEY, CDR2 SVGEGT. CDR3 loop: CASSDRGLAGGLLSNEQFF. CDR3 sequence (DNA): TGTGCCAGCAGCGACCGAGGGCTAGCGGGGGGTTTGTTAAGCAATGAGCAGTTCTTC.

The chain is built from TRBV2 and TRBJ1-4; 7 bases fit TRBD1. The CDR3 is 15 residues long. Per germline, CDR1 SNHLY and CDR2 FYNNEI. V was pared by 3 bases and J by 3 bases, with 4 bases of the junction left unmatched. This chain's CDR3 is CASSDRDSPNEKLFF. CDR3 DNA: TGTGCCAGCAGTGACCGGGACAGCCCTAATGAAAAACTGTTTTTT.

CDR3 amino acids: CASSFWDNTEAFF. In nucleotides, the CDR3 is TGTGCCAGCAGTTTTTGGGACAACACTGAAGCTTTCTTT. V is TRBV12-3 or TRBV12-4 and J is TRBJ1-1; D may be TRBD1 (5 bases). Trimming shortened V by 3 bases and J by 2 bases, and 7 bases separated the two germline ends. This CDR3 region has 13 residues.

This chain uses TRBV3-1 with TRBJ1-2, with D possibly TRBD1 on 5 matching bases. V lost 0 bases and J lost 4, with 9 bases in between. Germline-derived CDR1 and CDR2 are LGHDT and YNNKEL (reference sequence). The CDR3 loop spans 14 amino acids. Written as DNA, the CDR3 is TGTGCCAGCAGCCAAGATGGTCAGGGCTATGGCTACACCTTC. This gives the protein CASSQDGQGYGYTF.

The rearrangement links TRBV27 to TRBJ1-5; D remains unclear. CDR1 is MNHEY and CDR2 is SMNVEV in the germline V gene (reference sequence). Trimming removed 6 bases at V and 6 bases at J, with 15 bases between. This CDR3 has 14 residues. The CDR3: CASSPWGGSQPQHF. Written as DNA, the CDR3 is TGTGCCAGCAGCCCCTGGGGAGGCAGTCAGCCCCAGCATTTT.

In its sample, this clonotype was seen a few times. This sequence joins TRBV12-3 or TRBV12-4 and TRBJ2-7; D is perhaps TRBD2 (5 bases). V lost 3 bases and J 0 bases, leaving 15 bases between the germline ends. This CDR3 contains 16 residues. The CDR3 DNA is TGTGCCAGCAGTTTCCAATCGGGATCGCTCTCCTACGAGCAGTACTTC. It is translated as CASSFQSGSLSYEQYF.

The sample holds many counts of this clonotype. The chain has TRBV7-2 and TRBJ2-7; D might be TRBD2 (5 bases). V lost 3 bases to trimming and J lost 7 bases, with 13 bases between them. Looked up from germline, CDR1 is SGHTA and CDR2 is FQGNSA. The CDR3 spans 13 residues. The CDR3 is CASSFGGPEEQYV. The CDR3 coding sequence is TGTGCCAGCAGCTTCGGAGGCCCTGAGGAGCAGTACGTC.

The chain is built from TRBV9 and TRBJ2-5; weak D call: TRBD2 (6 bases). The CDR3 is 15 residues long. With 3 bases removed from V and 1 base from J, the gap between germline ends came to 13 bases. Germline assignment: CDR1 SGDLS and CDR2 YYNGEE. The CDR3 protein is CASSGGGGLQETQYF. Here the CDR3 DNA reads TGTGCCAGCAGCGGGGGTGGGGGACTCCAAGAGACCCAGTACTTC.

This clonotype was observed a handful of times. The chain combines TRBV6-5 with TRBJ1-5; D is unclear. There are 14 residues in the CDR3. Germline CDR1 and CDR2: MNHEY and SVGAGI. V was shortened by 2 bases and J by 0 bases, with 5 bases between the two germline ends. The chain's CDR3 is CASSYDPSNQPQHF. The DNA for the CDR3 is TGTGCCAGCAGTTACGATCCTAGCAATCAGCCCCAGCATTTT.

This rearrangement joins TRBV6-6 to TRBJ1-4; the match to TRBD1 covers 9 bases. V shed 5 bases, J shed 8 bases, and the junction held 6 bases outside the gene matches. CDR1 MNHNY and CDR2 SVGAGI come from the germline V gene (reference sequence). This CDR3 region has 14 residues. CDR3 coding DNA: TGTGCCAGCAGTCCCGGGGACAGGGACGAAAAACTGTTTTTT. Translation gives CASSPGDRDEKLFF.

This clonotype showed up just a few times. The chain carries TRBV4-1 and TRBJ2-3, with D uncertain. The V end was cut by 2 bases, the J end by 0 bases, with 9 bases between. CDR1 and CDR2 (germline): MGHRA, YSYEKL. This CDR3 has 15 residues. CDR3 nucleotide sequence: TGCGCCAGCAGCCAACGTCTCGGAAGCACAGATACGCAGTATTTT. Its protein product is CASSQRLGSTDTQYF.

The rearrangement links TRBV12-5 to TRBJ2-2; D gene ambiguous. The ends were cut back, 7 bases at V and 0 bases at J, with 15 bases in the middle. Germline assignment: CDR1 LGHNT and CDR2 FRNRAP. This CDR3 contains 16 residues. The DNA for the CDR3 is TGTGCTAGTGCCCAGACCCCCCGTGCGAACACCGGGGAGCTGTTTTTT. Protein product: CASAQTPRANTGELFF.

The J gene is TRBJ2-7, the V gene TRBV10-3; D is unresolved. V lost 0 bases and J lost 7, with 7 bases in between. Germline-derived CDR1 and CDR2 are ENHRY and SYGVKD. This CDR3 spans 12 amino acids. CDR3: CAISESFLEQYF. The DNA of the CDR3 is TGTGCCATCAGTGAGTCTTTTTTGGAGCAGTACTTC.